This TCR beta chain was sequenced during a study of OX40 agonist ivuxolimab in advanced cancers. Study-wide points: Within 6 weeks, CD4+ and CD8+ blood T cells expanded clonally at 0.1 to 3.0 mg/kg.

Details on this clone: Its specificity is not known.

Sequenced by immunoSEQ multiplex PCR; TCRdb stores in-frame clones only, minus some. Of more than 55,000 clones in the sample, roughly nine tenths were seen once. The CDR3 contains 19 residues. V dropped 1 base and J dropped 3 bases, with 22 bases sitting between them. From germline, CDR1 is SGHAT and CDR2 FQNNGV. The V gene is TRBV11-2, the J gene TRBJ2-1, with D possibly TRBD1 on 6 matching bases. This clonotype was sampled from an adult with an advanced solid tumor such as melanoma, head and neck, liver or kidney cancer. The sample here was CD4+ or CD8+ T cells sorted from blood, taken in a trial of the OX40 agonist ivuxolimab. The CDR3 bases are TGTGCCAGCAGCTTAGGTCTCGGCGGTCTACAGGGTCTCTACAATGAGCAGTTCTTC. Amino acids: CASSLGLGGLQGLYNEQFF.